The 7 T cell receptor beta chains below all came from one sample that was sequenced in a study of blood T cell repertoires in COVID-19. Sequenced by immunoSEQ multiplex PCR; TCRdb stores in-frame clones only, minus some. The data contain about 250,000 clones, about 91% of them singletons. Sample: PBMCs or T cells enriched from blood (not recorded which). These TCRs come from a woman in her 30s with acute COVID-19.

The chain carries TRBV13 and TRBJ1-4, with D tentatively TRBD1 (6 bases). The V gene lost 2 bases and the J gene lost 2 bases, with 9 bases spanning the gap. Germline-derived CDR1 and CDR2 are PRHDT and FYEKMQ (reference sequence). The CDR3 covers 15 residues. CDR3 sequence (DNA): TGTGCCAGCAGCTTATTGGGGGCGACTAATGAAAAACTGTTTTTT. Residues: CASSLLGATNEKLFF.

In the case of this clone: Other DNA sequences in this sample translate to the same CDR3. The chain couples TRBV12-3 or TRBV12-4 to TRBJ2-1, with 7 bases identical to TRBD2. V was pared by 3 bases and J by 7 bases, with 0 bases of the junction left unmatched. The CDR3 has 12 amino acids. The CDR3 here is CASSLGGNEQFF. CDR3 in DNA: TGTGCCAGCAGTTTGGGAGGGAATGAGCAGTTCTTC.

This clone was detected a few times. This sequence joins TRBV10-2 and TRBJ1-4, with a tentative D call TRBD1 (5 bases). CDR3 length: 15 amino acids. The germline V and J ends were trimmed by 8 bases and 0 bases, with 13 bases remaining between them. Germline V gene sequence: CDR1 WSHSY, CDR2 SAAADI. The CDR3 spells CASSLSRATNEKLFF. In DNA form, the CDR3 reads TGCGCCAGCTCCTTGAGCAGGGCAACTAATGAAAAACTGTTTTTT.

The chain uses TRBV6-6 and TRBJ1-5, with D uncertain. V lost 4 bases and J 3 bases, leaving 13 bases between the germline ends. The CDR3 is 15 residues long. Germline V CDR1 and CDR2: MNHNY, SVGAGI (reference sequence). This CDR3 reads CASSFGERVNQPQHF. The CDR3 DNA sequence: TGTGCCAGCAGTTTCGGGGAACGGGTCAATCAGCCCCAGCATTTT.

This sequence joins TRBV30 and TRBJ2-7; D is perhaps TRBD1 (6 bases). The CDR3 loop spans 12 amino acids. V lost 5 bases and J lost 6, with 14 bases in between. Germline V lookup: CDR1 GTSNPN, CDR2 SVGIG (reference sequence). The CDR3 is CAWETGFGEQYF. The DNA for the CDR3 is TGTGCCTGGGAAACAGGGTTCGGCGAGCAGTACTTC.

This chain connects TRBV11-3 to TRBJ2-3; TRBD1 might be the D (5 bases). The CDR3 has 16 amino acids. V lost 1 base to trimming and J lost 0 bases, with 11 bases between them. From germline, CDR1 is SGHNT and CDR2 YENEEA. The CDR3 region is CASSLGPYRSTDTQYF. CDR3 nucleotide sequence: TGTGCCAGCAGCTTAGGACCATACAGGAGCACAGATACGCAGTATTTT.

The genes are TRBV19 and TRBJ2-2; weak D call: TRBD1 (5 bases). With 1 base removed from V and 5 bases from J, the gap between germline ends came to 11 bases. Germline CDR1 is LNHDA and CDR2 is SQIVND (reference sequence). This CDR3 is built from 15 residues. CDR3 in amino acids: CASSIVPGSTGELFF. CDR3 in DNA: TGTGCCAGTAGTATAGTACCAGGGTCAACCGGGGAGCTGTTTTTT. Looking up the rest from reference TRBV19 and TRBJ2-2 gives the full variable domain: DGGITQSPKYLFRKEGQNVTLSCEQNLNHDAMYWYRQDPGQGLRLIYYSQIVNDFQKGDIAEGYSVSREKKESFPLTVTSAQKNPTAFYLCASSIVPGSTGELFFGEGSRLTVL.